Included here is one T cell receptor beta chain sequence, with context. These data are taken from a study of T cell responses to AZD1222 COVID-19 vaccine. Trimming stripped 7 bases from V and 0 bases from J, with 10 bases between. The CDR3 covers 13 residues. CDR1 LGHDT and CDR2 YNNKEL come from the germline V gene (reference sequence). Sequencing used immunoSEQ multiplex PCR; TCRdb keeps in-frame clones, though not all of them. The sample lists some 250,000 clones; about 94% were seen once. This sequence joins TRBV3-1 (or the pseudogene TRBV3-2) and TRBJ2-7; D might be TRBD2 (6 bases). The sample in question was peripheral blood, obtained 28 days after the second AZD1222 dose. The receptor was derived from an adult who received the AZD1222 COVID-19 vaccine. The CDR3 DNA follows: TGTGCCAGCACACTGGGACTCTCCTACGAGCAGTACTTC. Its translation is CASTLGLSYEQYF.